This T cell receptor (beta chain) was observed in a study of blood T cell repertoires in COVID-19. On the study more broadly: Sources were T cells, B-cell-depleted T cells, or PBMCs; the material itself was cDNA or gDNA.

This clone has only one observation. Generated by immunoSEQ multiplex PCR, the TCRdb table keeps only in-frame clones and is missing some. Of under 200,000 clones in the sample, about 85% were seen once. V was pared by 5 bases and J by 8 bases, with 18 bases between. There are 14 residues in the CDR3. In germline, CDR1 is SNHLY, CDR2 FYNNEI. The study drew participants aged about 18 to 89 years from some 23 US areas. This clonotype was obtained from a woman between 45 and 65 years old who had recovered from COVID-19. The V gene is TRBV2, the J gene TRBJ1-2; TRBD1 is a possible D gene (6 bases). What was sequenced was PBMCs or T cells enriched from blood (not recorded which). The CDR3 loop is CASSPGGSGAGYTF. The CDR3, as DNA: TGTGCCAGCAGTCCGGGGGGCTCCGGGGCCGGCTACACCTTC.